The subject of this entry is one T cell receptor (beta chain). Its antigen is currently unknown. This sample is part of a study of STAT5B mutations in CD4+ large granular lymphocyte leukemia. The study's findings and limits: Without putative leukemic clones, patient CD4-sorted repertoires remained more clonal than healthy CD4+ repertoires.

The repertoire was sequenced with immunoSEQ multiplex PCR; TCRdb's copy has only in-frame clones and lacks some. Seen here are 32,000 or so clones, around 80% observed once, and the top ten hold approximately 6.2%. This CDR3 contains 17 residues. CDR1 LGHNA and CDR2 YSLEER come from the germline V gene. Trimming shortened V by 3 bases and J by 9 bases, and 21 bases separated the two germline ends. The chain couples TRBV4-3 to TRBJ1-6, with a possible D match to TRBD1 (6 bases). Sequencing was done on a sample of CD4+ T cells from blood buffy coats. This TCR came from a human donor in good health. CDR3 sequence reads: CASSQEPYRAGGSPLHF. The DNA for the CDR3 is TGCGCCAGCAGCCAGGAACCCTACAGGGCGGGCGGTTCACCCCTCCACTTT.